This TCR beta chain derives from a study of T cell repertoires in cytomegalovirus infection. General study findings and limits: It was HLA-C-restricted CMV-specific TCR beta clonotypes that dominated the response ex vivo.

As regards this clonotype: Its antigen remains unknown.

TCRdb ran MiXCR on the reads and lists one entry per CDR3 protein. The profile shows approximately 340,000 distinct CDR3 sequences, just under 30% of them singletons. Trimming left V 5 bases short and J 5 bases short, with 22 bases between. The CDR3 loop spans 17 amino acids. CDR1 is KGHDR, CDR2 SFDVKD, per germline. This receptor was obtained from a human donor in good health (CMV status not recorded). Some clones in this sample may be carry-over from other donors' samples. The input for sequencing was cultured PBMCs, taken from culture after CMV antigen stimulation. The J gene is TRBJ2-3, the V gene TRBV24-1; the D gene is possibly TRBD2 (6 bases). The CDR3 is CATSAQRETAEGDTQYF. CDR3 nucleotide sequence: TGTGCCACCAGTGCTCAACGGGAGACCGCGGAAGGAGATACGCAGTATTTT.